This T cell receptor (beta chain) was recovered during a study of blood T cell repertoires in COVID-19. Study as a whole: Donors in the United States, Italy and Spain gave samples during acute or convalescent COVID-19.

Libraries were prepared by immunoSEQ multiplex PCR; TCRdb keeps only in-frame clonotypes and omits some of them. This sample has 40,000 or so clones, with approximately 86% found just once. This CDR3 has 16 residues. The V and J ends lost 2 bases and 3 bases respectively, with 14 bases between them. Germline V gene sequence: CDR1 SGHRS, CDR2 YFSETQ. The V gene is TRBV5-1, the J gene TRBJ2-2; weak D call: TRBD1 (6 bases). The source is a man in his forties with active COVID-19. The sequenced material came from peripheral blood. The DNA for the CDR3 is TGCGCCAGCAGCTTAATTGGGGGCGCGGACACCGGGGAGCTGTTTTTT. Translated: CASSLIGGADTGELFF. Combining the CDR3 with reference TRBV5-1 and TRBJ2-2 gives the whole variable domain KAGVTQTPRYLIKTRGQQVTLSCSPISGHRSVSWYQQTPGQGLQFLFEYFSETQRNKGNFPGRFSGRQFSNSRSEMNVSTLELGDSALYLCASSLIGGADTGELFFGEGSRLTVL.